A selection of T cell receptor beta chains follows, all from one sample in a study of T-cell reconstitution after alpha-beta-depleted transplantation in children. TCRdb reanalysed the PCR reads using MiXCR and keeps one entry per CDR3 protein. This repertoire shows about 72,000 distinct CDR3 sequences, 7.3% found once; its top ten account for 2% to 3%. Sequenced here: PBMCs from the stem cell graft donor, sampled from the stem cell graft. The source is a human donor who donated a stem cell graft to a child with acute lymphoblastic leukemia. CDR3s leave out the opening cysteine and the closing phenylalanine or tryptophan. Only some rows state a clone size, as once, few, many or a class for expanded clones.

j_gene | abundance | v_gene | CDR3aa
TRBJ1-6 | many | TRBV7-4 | ASSSPGTDNSPLH
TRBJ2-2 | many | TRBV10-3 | AIRQGNTGELF
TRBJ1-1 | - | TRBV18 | ASSPLGATSLMNTEAF
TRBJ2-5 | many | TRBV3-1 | ASSQLAGLSKDQETQY
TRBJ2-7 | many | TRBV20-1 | SAQLTQTGPYEQY
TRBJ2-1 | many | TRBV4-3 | ASSQEGQGTYNEQF
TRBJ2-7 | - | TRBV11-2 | ASSLNSDRDYEQY
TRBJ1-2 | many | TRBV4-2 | ASSQDWTGGGYGYT
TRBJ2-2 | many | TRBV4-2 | ASSQDGAGGSGELF
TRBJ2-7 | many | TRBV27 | ASSLFGPYEQY
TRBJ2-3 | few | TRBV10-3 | ATNIGQGMTDTQY
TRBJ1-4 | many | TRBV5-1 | ASSLGQGVSNEKLF
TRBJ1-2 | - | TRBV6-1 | ASSPTGGSGYGYT
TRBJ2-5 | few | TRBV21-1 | ASSKEGSGRPRLETQY
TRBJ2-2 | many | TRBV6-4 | ASSEAGTGELF
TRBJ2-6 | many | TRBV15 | ATSRERTSGANVLT